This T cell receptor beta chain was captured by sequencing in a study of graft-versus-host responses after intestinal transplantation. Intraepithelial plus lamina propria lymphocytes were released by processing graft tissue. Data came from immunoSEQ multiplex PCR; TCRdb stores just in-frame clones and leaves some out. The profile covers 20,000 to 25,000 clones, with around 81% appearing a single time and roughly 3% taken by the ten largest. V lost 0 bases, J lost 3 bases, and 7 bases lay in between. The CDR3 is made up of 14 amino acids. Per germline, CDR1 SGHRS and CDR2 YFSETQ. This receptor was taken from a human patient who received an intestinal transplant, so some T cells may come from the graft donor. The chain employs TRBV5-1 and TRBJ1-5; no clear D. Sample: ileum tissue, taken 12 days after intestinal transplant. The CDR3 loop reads CASSLDSPNQPQHF. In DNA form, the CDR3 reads TGCGCCAGCAGCTTGGATAGCCCCAATCAGCCCCAGCATTTT. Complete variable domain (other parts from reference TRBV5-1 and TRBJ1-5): KAGVTQTPRYLIKTRGQQVTLSCSPISGHRSVSWYQQTPGQGLQFLFEYFSETQRNKGNFPGRFSGRQFSNSRSEMNVSTLELGDSALYLCASSLDSPNQPQHFGDGTRLSIL.